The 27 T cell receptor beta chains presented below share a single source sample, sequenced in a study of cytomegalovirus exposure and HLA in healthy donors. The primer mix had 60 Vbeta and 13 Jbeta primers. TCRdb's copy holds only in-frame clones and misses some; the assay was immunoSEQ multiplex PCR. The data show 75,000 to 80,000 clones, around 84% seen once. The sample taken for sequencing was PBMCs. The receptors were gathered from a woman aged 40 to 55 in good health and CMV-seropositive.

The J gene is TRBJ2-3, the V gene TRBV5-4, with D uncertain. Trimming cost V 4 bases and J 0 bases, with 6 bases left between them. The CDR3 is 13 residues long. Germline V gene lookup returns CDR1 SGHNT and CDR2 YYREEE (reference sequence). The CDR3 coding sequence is TGTGCCAGCAGCCCCCCTAGCACAGATACGCAGTATTTT. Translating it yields CASSPPSTDTQYF.

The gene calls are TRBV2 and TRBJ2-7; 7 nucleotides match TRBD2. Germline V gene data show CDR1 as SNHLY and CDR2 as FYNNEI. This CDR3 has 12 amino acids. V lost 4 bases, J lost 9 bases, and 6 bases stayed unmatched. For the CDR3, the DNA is TGTGCCAGCAGTGCGACTAGCAGCGTGCAGTACTTC. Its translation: CASSATSSVQYF.

CDR3 loop: CASSPTGAGNTIYF. The CDR3 DNA follows: TGCGCCAGCAGCCCGACAGGGGCTGGAAACACCATATATTTT. This chain joins TRBV5-1 and TRBJ1-3; 8 positions match TRBD1. The V gene's germline CDR1 is SGHRS and CDR2 YFSETQ. The CDR3 is made up of 14 amino acids. The V segment lost 4 bases and the J segment 2 bases; nucleotides outside the gene matches: 2.

CDR3 nucleotides: TGTGCCAGCAGCTTTTCGCCTAGCGGGGGGTCGACCCAGTACTTC. Protein sequence: CASSFSPSGGSTQYF. The gene calls are TRBV7-2 and TRBJ2-5; 11 bases match TRBD2. CDR3 length: 15 residues. Germline lookup yields CDR1 SGHTA and CDR2 FQGNSA. V trimming: 3 bases; J trimming: 7 bases; junction bases outside the gene matches: 7.

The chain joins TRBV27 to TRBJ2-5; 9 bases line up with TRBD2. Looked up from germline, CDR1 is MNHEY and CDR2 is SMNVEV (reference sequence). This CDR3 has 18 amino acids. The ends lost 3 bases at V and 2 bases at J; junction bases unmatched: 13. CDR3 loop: CASSFSRGPSGTQETQYF. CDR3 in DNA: TGTGCCAGCAGTTTCTCAAGGGGCCCTAGCGGGACACAAGAGACCCAGTACTTC.

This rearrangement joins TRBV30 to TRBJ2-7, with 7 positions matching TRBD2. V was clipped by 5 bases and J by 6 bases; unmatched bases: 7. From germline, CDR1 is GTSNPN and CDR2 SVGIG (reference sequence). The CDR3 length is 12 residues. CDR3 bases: TGTGCCTGGGGGAGGGAGCCCCTCGAGCAGTACTTC. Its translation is CAWGREPLEQYF.

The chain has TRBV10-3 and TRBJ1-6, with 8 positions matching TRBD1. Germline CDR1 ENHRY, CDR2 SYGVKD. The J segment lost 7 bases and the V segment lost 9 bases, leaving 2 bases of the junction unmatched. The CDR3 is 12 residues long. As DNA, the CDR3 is TGTGCCATACAGGGGGAGAATTCACCCCTCCACTTT. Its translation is CAIQGENSPLHF.

The CDR3 is CATGTGYNSPLHF. DNA for the CDR3: TGTGCCACCGGGACAGGGTATAATTCACCCCTCCACTTT. This chain joins TRBV6-5 and TRBJ1-6; 9 bases match TRBD1. V was pared by 10 bases and J by 4 bases, with 2 bases of the junction left unmatched. The germline CDR1 and CDR2 sequences are MNHEY and SVGAGI. The CDR3 is 13 residues long.

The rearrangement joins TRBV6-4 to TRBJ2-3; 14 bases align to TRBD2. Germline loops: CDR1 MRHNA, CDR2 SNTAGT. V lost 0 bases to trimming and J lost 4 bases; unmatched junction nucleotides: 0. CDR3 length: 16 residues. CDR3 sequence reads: CASSDSTSGGADTQYF. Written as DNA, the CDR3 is TGTGCCAGCAGTGACTCGACTAGCGGGGGGGCAGATACGCAGTATTTT.

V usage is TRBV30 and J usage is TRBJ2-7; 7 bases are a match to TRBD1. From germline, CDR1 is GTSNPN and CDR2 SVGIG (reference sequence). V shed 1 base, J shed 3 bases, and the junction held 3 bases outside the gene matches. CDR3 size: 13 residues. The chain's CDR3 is CAWSGDSHYEQYF. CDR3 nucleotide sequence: TGTGCCTGGAGTGGGGACAGTCACTACGAGCAGTACTTC.

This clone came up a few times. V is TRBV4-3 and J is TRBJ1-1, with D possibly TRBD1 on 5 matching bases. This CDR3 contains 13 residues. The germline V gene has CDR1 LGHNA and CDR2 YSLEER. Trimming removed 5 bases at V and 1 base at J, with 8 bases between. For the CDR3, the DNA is TGCGCCAGCAGCGATCAGGGGAACACTGAAGCTTTCTTT. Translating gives CASSDQGNTEAFF.

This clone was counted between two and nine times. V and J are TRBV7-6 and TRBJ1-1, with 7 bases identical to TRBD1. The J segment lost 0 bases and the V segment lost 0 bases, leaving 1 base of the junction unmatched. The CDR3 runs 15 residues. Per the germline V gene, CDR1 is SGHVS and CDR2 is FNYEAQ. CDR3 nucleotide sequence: TGTGCCAGCAGCTTAGCGACAGGGATGAACACTGAAGCTTTCTTT. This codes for CASSLATGMNTEAFF.

CDR3 loop: CASSFGATDTQYF. CDR3 bases: TGTGCCAGCAGTTTTGGGGCCACAGATACGCAGTATTTT. The V and J genes are TRBV27 and TRBJ2-3; maybe TRBD1 (5 bases). CDR3 length: 13 amino acids. CDR1 and CDR2 from the germline V gene are MNHEY and SMNVEV (reference sequence). Trimming took 3 bases from V and 2 from J, leaving 6 bases between them.

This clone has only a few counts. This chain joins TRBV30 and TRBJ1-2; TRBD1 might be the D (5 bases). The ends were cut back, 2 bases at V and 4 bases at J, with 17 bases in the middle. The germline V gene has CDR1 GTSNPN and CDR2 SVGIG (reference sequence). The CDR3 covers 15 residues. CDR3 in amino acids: CAWSISVTDFYGYTF. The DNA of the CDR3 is TGTGCCTGGAGTATCTCCGTGACAGACTTCTATGGCTACACCTTC.

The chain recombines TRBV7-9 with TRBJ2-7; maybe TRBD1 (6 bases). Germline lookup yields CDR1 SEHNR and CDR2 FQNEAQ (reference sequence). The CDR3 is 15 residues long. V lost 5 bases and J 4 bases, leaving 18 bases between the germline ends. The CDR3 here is CASSRIIGTTYEQYF. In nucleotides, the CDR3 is TGTGCCAGCAGCCGTATCATCGGGACAACTTACGAGCAGTACTTC.

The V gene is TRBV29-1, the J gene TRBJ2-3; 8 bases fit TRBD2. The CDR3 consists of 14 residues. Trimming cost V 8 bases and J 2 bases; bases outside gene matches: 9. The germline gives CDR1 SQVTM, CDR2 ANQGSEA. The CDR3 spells CSTAGGEVTDTQYF. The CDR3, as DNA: TGCAGCACCGCCGGGGGGGAGGTCACAGATACGCAGTATTTT.

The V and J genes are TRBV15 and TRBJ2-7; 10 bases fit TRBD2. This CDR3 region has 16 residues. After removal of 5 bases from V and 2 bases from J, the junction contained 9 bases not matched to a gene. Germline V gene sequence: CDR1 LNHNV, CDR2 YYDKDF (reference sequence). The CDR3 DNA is TGTGCCACCAGCCCCCATGCAACTAGCGGGGCCTACGAGCAGTACTTC. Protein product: CATSPHATSGAYEQYF.

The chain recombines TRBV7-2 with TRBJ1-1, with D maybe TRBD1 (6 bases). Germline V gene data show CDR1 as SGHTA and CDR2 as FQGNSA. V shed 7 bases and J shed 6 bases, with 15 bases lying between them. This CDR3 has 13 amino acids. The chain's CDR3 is CASNLDRQAEAFF. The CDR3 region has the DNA TGTGCCAGCAACCTAGACAGGCAGGCTGAAGCTTTCTTT.

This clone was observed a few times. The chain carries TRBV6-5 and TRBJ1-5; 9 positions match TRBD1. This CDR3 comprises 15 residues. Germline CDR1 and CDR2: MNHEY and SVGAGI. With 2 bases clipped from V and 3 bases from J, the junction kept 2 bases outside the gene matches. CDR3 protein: CASSYGQGSNQPQHF. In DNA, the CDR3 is TGTGCCAGCAGTTACGGACAGGGGTCCAATCAGCCCCAGCATTTT.

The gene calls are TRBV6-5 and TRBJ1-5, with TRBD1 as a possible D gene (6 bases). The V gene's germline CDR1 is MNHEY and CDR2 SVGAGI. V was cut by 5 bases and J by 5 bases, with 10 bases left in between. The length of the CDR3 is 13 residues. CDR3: CASSRGKDQPQHF. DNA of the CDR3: TGTGCCAGCAGTAGGGGGAAAGATCAGCCCCAGCATTTT.

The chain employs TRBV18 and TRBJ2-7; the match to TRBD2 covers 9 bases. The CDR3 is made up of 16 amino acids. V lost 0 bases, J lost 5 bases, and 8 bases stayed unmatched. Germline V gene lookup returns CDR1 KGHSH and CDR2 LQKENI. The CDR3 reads CASSPPMIAGDNEQYF. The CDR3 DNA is TGTGCCAGCTCACCACCGATGATAGCGGGGGACAACGAGCAGTACTTC.

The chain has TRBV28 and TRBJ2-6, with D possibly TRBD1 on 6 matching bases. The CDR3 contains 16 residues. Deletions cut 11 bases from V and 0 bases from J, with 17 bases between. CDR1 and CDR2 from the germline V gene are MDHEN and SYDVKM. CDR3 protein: CAVSPGVISGANVLTF. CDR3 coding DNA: TGTGCCGTCAGCCCAGGGGTGATCTCTGGGGCCAACGTCCTGACTTTC.

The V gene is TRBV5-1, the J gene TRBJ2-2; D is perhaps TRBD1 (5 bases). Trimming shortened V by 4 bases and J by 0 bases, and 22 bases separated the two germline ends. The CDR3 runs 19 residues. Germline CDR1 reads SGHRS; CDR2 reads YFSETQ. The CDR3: CASSQSALLGATNTGELFF. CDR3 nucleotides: TGCGCCAGCAGCCAAAGTGCCCTCTTAGGGGCAACGAACACCGGGGAGCTGTTTTTT.

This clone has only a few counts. The CDR3 here is CASSLGGAYGYTF. The CDR3 DNA follows: TGTGCCAGCAGCCTAGGGGGCGCCTATGGCTACACCTTC. The V call is TRBV28, the J call TRBJ1-2; 7 nucleotides agree with TRBD1. V lost 6 bases to trimming and J lost 4 bases; unmatched junction nucleotides: 5. Germline values: CDR1 MDHEN, CDR2 SYDVKM. The CDR3 has 13 residues.

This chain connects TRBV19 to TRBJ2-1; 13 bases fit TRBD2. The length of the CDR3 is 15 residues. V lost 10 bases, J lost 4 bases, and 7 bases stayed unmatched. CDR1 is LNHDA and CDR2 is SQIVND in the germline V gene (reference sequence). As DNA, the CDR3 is TGTGCCACCACTAGCGGGGGGGCACTTTACAATGAGCAGTTCTTC. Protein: CATTSGGALYNEQFF.

The CDR3 nucleotides are TGTGCCAGCAGCTTGGGCGGCAGTTCAACTAATGAAAAACTGTTTTTT. It specifies CASSLGGSSTNEKLFF. The chain combines TRBV5-4 with TRBJ1-4; D call uncertain. Trimming left V 0 bases short and J 0 bases short, with 9 bases between. CDR3 length: 16 amino acids. Germline V gene lookup returns CDR1 SGHNT and CDR2 YYREEE (reference sequence).

The CDR3 loop is CASSLARRTAYEQYF. The DNA for the CDR3 is TGTGCCAGCAGCTTAGCGCGACGGACAGCCTACGAGCAGTACTTC. The V call is TRBV7-6, the J call TRBJ2-7, with a weak D call TRBD1 (6 bases). The CDR3 sequence is 15 residues long. The germline V gene has CDR1 SGHVS and CDR2 FNYEAQ. Trimming shortened V by 0 bases and J by 2 bases, and 11 bases separated the two germline ends.